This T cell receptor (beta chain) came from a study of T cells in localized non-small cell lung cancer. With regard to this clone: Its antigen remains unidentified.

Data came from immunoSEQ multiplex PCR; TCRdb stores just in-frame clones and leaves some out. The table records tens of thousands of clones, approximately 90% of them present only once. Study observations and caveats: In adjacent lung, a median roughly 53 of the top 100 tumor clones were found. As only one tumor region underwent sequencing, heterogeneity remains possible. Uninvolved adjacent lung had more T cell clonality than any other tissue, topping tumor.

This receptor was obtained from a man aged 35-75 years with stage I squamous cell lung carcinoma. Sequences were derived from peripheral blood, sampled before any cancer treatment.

DNA for the CDR3: TGTGCCAGCTCACCACAAGGACTATTTGGAAACACCATATATTTT. Amino acid sequence: CASSPQGLFGNTIYF. The V gene is TRBV18, the J gene TRBJ1-3; no definite D call. The germline V gene encodes CDR1 KGHSH and CDR2 LQKENI. Deletions cut 1 base from V and 3 bases from J, with 10 bases between. The CDR3 covers 15 residues.